These 15 T cell receptor beta chains came from one sample sequenced in a study of blood T cell repertoires in COVID-19. The assay was immunoSEQ multiplex PCR, and TCRdb's table has in-frame clones only and misses some. This table holds 85,000 to 100,000 clones, roughly 80% found once. The sample consisted of peripheral blood. These receptors were obtained from a man aged 45-65 years who had recovered from COVID-19.

This rearrangement joins TRBV5-1 to TRBJ2-1; tentatively, D is TRBD1 (5 bases). This CDR3 is 13 amino acids long. The germline V gene encodes CDR1 SGHRS and CDR2 YFSETQ. V was cut by 6 bases and J by 12 bases, with 19 bases left in between. The CDR3 sequence: CASKSSVGQSQFF. CDR3 nucleotides: TGCGCCAGCAAGAGCTCCGTGGGGCAGTCGCAGTTCTTC.

The V call is TRBV24-1, the J call TRBJ1-5; no definite D call. V was pared by 6 bases and J by 4 bases, with 18 bases between. The germline CDR1 and CDR2 sequences are KGHDR and SFDVKD. The CDR3 runs to 16 residues. CDR3 sequence: CATSLGAGGDNQPQHF. DNA for the CDR3: TGTGCCACCAGTCTTGGAGCAGGAGGAGATAATCAGCCCCAGCATTTT.

This rearrangement joins TRBV28 to TRBJ1-5; 7 nucleotides match TRBD1. CDR3 length equals 14 residues. Trimming at V came to 3 bases and at J to 6 bases, leaving 5 bases not matched to a gene. Germline CDR1 reads MDHEN; CDR2 reads SYDVKM. In DNA, the CDR3 is TGTGCCAGCAGTTTTGACAGGGAAAGTCAGCCCCAGCATTTT. Translation: CASSFDRESQPQHF.

CDR3: CASSITRQENSPLHF. In nucleotides, the CDR3 is TGTGCCAGCAGTATAACAAGACAGGAAAATTCACCCCTCCACTTT. V is TRBV6-5 and J is TRBJ1-6; D is possibly TRBD1 (6 bases). CDR3 length: 15 amino acids. The germline V gene encodes CDR1 MNHEY and CDR2 SVGAGI. Trimming stripped 5 bases from V and 7 bases from J, with 15 bases between.

The V call is TRBV27, the J call TRBJ1-2, with D perhaps TRBD1 (5 bases). This CDR3 has 13 amino acids. From germline, CDR1 is MNHEY and CDR2 SMNVEV (reference sequence). V lost 6 bases, J lost 7 bases, and 15 bases lay in between. CDR3 sequence (DNA): TGTGCCAGCAGATCAAATGGGGGGGGTGGCTACACCTTC. Encoded protein: CASRSNGGGGYTF.

The chain couples TRBV30 to TRBJ1-1, with D perhaps TRBD1 (6 bases). CDR3 length: 17 residues. Germline V gene lookup returns CDR1 GTSNPN and CDR2 SVGIG (reference sequence). V dropped 0 bases and J dropped 4 bases, with 21 bases sitting between them. CDR3 sequence: CAWSVRGYRAWGTEAFF. The CDR3 DNA reads TGTGCCTGGAGTGTAAGGGGGTACAGGGCTTGGGGCACTGAAGCTTTCTTT.

J is TRBJ1-1 and V is TRBV11-2, with TRBD1 matching over 7 bases. The junction had 10 bases not matched to a gene; V was cut back by 5 bases and J by 10 bases. CDR3 length: 13 amino acids. The germline V gene has CDR1 SGHAT and CDR2 FQNNGV. CDR3 DNA sequence: TGTGCCAGCAGCCAAGAAAGACAGGGCCCAGCTTTCTTT. This gives the protein CASSQERQGPAFF.

The chain joins TRBV11-1 to TRBJ1-1; weak D call: TRBD1 (6 bases). This CDR3 is built from 14 residues. V lost 5 bases and J lost 7, with 17 bases in between. Germline CDR1 SGHAT, CDR2 FQDESV (reference sequence). CDR3 in DNA: TGTGCCAGCAGCGATACCAGGGGACGGGGTGAAGCTTTCTTT. Its protein product is CASSDTRGRGEAFF.

This clone was observed a single time. The chain is built from TRBV5-8 and TRBJ1-1, with D perhaps TRBD1 (6 bases). The germline V gene encodes CDR1 SGHTS and CDR2 YDEGEE. V lost 7 bases to trimming and J lost 5 bases, with 18 bases between them. This CDR3 has 14 amino acids. The CDR3 DNA follows: TGTGCCAGCTACGGGCGGGGGCGAGGAACTGAAGCTTTCTTT. As protein: CASYGRGRGTEAFF.

The rearrangement joins TRBV30 to TRBJ1-4, with D tentatively TRBD1 (6 bases). Trimming pared 6 bases from V and 11 bases from J, leaving 16 bases between. Looked up from germline, CDR1 is GTSNPN and CDR2 is SVGIG (reference sequence). The CDR3 length is 12 residues. The CDR3 region has the DNA TGTGCCTGCTCGGACAGAAGGAGGAAACTGTTTTTT. Amino acids: CACSDRRRKLFF.

This clone appeared once. The gene calls are TRBV27 and TRBJ2-7; no definite D call. The CDR3 covers 13 residues. CDR1 is MNHEY and CDR2 is SMNVEV in the germline V gene (reference sequence). The ends were cut back, 5 bases at V and 2 bases at J, with 10 bases in the middle. The CDR3 reads CASSPTAAYEQYF. CDR3 bases: TGTGCCAGCAGTCCCACTGCGGCCTACGAGCAGTACTTC.

This clone occurred once. The gene calls are TRBV6-6 and TRBJ1-4, with no clear D. CDR1 is MNHNY, CDR2 SVGAGI, per germline (reference sequence). The CDR3 has 14 amino acids. With 2 bases removed from V and 4 bases from J, the gap between germline ends came to 8 bases. This CDR3 reads CASSYGQYNEKLFF. CDR3 nucleotides: TGTGCCAGCAGTTACGGCCAGTATAATGAAAAACTGTTTTTT.

In its sample, this clone was seen once. The chain is built from TRBV3-1 (or the pseudogene TRBV3-2) and TRBJ2-7, with a weak D call TRBD2 (6 bases). The CDR3 runs to 18 residues. Germline values: CDR1 LGHDT, CDR2 YNNKEL (reference sequence). V was trimmed by 3 bases and J by 0 bases, leaving 21 bases between them. CDR3 coding DNA: TGTGCCAGCAGCCATAGAACCCTCGGGACTGCCACCTCCTACGAGCAGTACTTC. As protein: CASSHRTLGTATSYEQYF.

CDR3 loop: CASIRTSGSPFLCNEQFF. Written as DNA, the CDR3 is TGTGCCAGCATTCGGACTAGCGGGAGTCCATTCCTCTGCAATGAGCAGTTCTTC. V usage is TRBV21-1 and J usage is TRBJ2-1; the DNA was not compared with TRBD2, the D call given in the table. TRBV21-1 is a known pseudogene. The CDR3 contains 18 residues.

This clone was seen only once. This chain connects TRBV6-5 to TRBJ1-2, with D tentatively TRBD1 (6 bases). Germline V gene lookup returns CDR1 MNHEY and CDR2 SVGAGI. The V gene lost 6 bases and the J gene lost 2 bases, with 16 bases spanning the gap. This CDR3 has 15 amino acids. CDR3 sequence reads: CASRSFDRTNYGYTF. For the CDR3, the DNA is TGTGCCAGCAGATCCTTCGACAGGACCAACTATGGCTACACCTTC.